This TCR beta chain was recorded in a study of regulatory T cells in long-lasting Graves disease. Relying on iRepertoire HTBI primers and Arm-PCR of CDR3 regions, the team built TCR beta libraries. TCRdb ran MiXCR on the multiplex PCR reads and lists one entry per CDR3 protein. The table lists 350,000 to 500,000 distinct CDR3 sequences, approximately 15% of them singletons. A few counts support this clonotype. The CDR3 is 14 residues long. Germline V CDR1 and CDR2: SNHLY, FYNNEI. Trimming removed 4 bases from V and 6 bases from J; junction bases left unmatched: 3. Time point here: newly diagnosed GD, antithyroid drugs for less than 3 months. Construction of the TCR library relied on RNA isolated from PBMCs. The data were also submitted as part of a second study, on T cells in Graves' hyperthyroidism and ophthalmopathy.

The starting material was peripheral blood mononuclear cells (PBMCs), obtained at new diagnosis, from a patient treated with antithyroid drugs. The clonotype was recovered from a woman aged 45-65 years with Graves disease. The chain combines TRBV2 with TRBJ2-2; 9 bases fit TRBD2. This CDR3 is CASSVQREAGELFF. CDR3 bases: TGTGCCAGCAGTGTACAGCGGGAGGCCGGGGAGCTGTTTTTT.